This T cell receptor (beta chain) stems from a study of blood T cell repertoires in COVID-19. Study-level background: Researchers got acute and convalescent COVID-19 samples from the United States, Italy and Spain. In each case, the material was cDNA or gDNA derived from T cells, B-cell-depleted T cells, or PBMCs.

Authors' analysis steps: By means of reference gene primer amplification, nucleated cell counts were estimated. Produced via immunoSEQ multiplex PCR; TCRdb's table is partial and in-frame only. The DNA was the basis for D and trimming; V, J and clone size are from that table. The sample has a few hundred thousand clones; roughly 90% are singletons. The CDR3 runs to 15 residues. Seattle enrolled patients during active infection and tracked them longitudinally. This chain links TRBV21-1 with TRBJ2-3; the table's D call, TRBD1, was not checked against the DNA. TRBV21-1 is deemed a pseudogene. The receptor was derived from a man in his late teens or twenties with COVID-19, enrolled during active disease. The sequenced sample was peripheral blood. For the CDR3, the DNA is TGTGCCAGCCTCACGGTACACAGGGGGACAGATACGCAGTATTTT. It encodes CASLTVHRGTDTQYF.